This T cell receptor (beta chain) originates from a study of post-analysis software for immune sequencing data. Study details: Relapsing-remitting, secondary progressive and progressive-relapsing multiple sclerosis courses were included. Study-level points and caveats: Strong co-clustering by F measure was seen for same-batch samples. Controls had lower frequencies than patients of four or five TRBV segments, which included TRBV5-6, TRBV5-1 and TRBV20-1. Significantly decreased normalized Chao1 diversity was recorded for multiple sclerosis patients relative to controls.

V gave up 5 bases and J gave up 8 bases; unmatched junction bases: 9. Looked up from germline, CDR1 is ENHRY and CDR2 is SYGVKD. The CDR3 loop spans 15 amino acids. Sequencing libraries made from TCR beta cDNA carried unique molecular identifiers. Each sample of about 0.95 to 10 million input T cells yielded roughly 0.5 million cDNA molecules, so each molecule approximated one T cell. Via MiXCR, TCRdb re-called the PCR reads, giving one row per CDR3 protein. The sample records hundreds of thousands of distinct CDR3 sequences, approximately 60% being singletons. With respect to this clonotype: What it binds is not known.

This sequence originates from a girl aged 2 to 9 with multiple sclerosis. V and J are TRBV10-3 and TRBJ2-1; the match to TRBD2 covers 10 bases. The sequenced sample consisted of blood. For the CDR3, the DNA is TGTGCCATCAGTCCCTCCCTAGCGGGGGTTGATGAGCAGTTCTTC. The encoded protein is CAISPSLAGVDEQFF.